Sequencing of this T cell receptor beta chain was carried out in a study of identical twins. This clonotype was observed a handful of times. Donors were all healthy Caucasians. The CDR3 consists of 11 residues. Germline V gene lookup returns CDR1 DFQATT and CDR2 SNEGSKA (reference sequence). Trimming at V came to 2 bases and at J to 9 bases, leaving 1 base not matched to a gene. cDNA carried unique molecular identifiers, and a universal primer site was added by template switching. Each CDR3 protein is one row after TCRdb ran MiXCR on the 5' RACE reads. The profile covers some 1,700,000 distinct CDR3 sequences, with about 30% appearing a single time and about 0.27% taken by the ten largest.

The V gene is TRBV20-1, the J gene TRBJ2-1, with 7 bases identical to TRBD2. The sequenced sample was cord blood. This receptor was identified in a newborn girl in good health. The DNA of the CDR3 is TGCAGTGCTAGACTAGCGGTTGAGCAGTTCTTC. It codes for CSARLAVEQFF.